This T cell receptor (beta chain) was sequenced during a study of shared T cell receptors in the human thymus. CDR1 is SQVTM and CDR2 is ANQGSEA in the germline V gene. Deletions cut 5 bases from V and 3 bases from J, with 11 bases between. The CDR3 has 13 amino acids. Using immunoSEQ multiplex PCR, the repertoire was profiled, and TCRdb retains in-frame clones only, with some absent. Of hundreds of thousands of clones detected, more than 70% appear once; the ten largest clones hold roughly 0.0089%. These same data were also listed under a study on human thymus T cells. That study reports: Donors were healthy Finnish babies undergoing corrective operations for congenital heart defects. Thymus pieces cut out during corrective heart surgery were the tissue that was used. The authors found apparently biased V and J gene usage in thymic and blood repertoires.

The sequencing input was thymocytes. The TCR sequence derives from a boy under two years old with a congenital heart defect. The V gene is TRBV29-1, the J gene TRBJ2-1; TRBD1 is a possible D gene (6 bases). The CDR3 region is CSVLQGIYNEQFF. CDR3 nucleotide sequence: TGCAGCGTTTTACAGGGTATCTACAATGAGCAGTTCTTC.